A single TCR beta chain is shown here with its context. Its antigen is not yet known. This sample is part of a study of monozygotic twins with inflammatory bowel disease (dated 2019 in TCRdb). About the full investigation: The complete study included approximately 30 monozygotic twin pairs: 19 IBD-discordant Danish pairs and nine German pairs, of which four were IBD-concordant and five were IBD-discordant. The search for disease-associated traits relied mainly on comparing, within discordant pairs, IBD patients with their genetically identical healthy co-twins. Each individual had, on average, about 151 000 unique TCRalpha sequences and 181 000 unique TCRbeta sequences available for analysis. What the research found in general, with its limitations: Differing immunosuppressive treatments among patients may have added background noise and inter-individual variability to the repertoires. Concordant and discordant twins showed no difference in repertoire similarity, possibly because of limited statistical power. A decrease in TCRbeta repertoire diversity, as measured by inverse Simpson index, was observed in IBD patients compared with their healthy co-twins. Distinction between different T cell subtypes could not be achieved in the analysis. The results gave no support for a single strong signal or clonotype linked to IBD. IBD patients shared fewer clonotypes with other individuals than healthy twins did, most markedly in patients showing signs of disease activity.

Library preparation was by 5' RACE. Each TCR library was prepared from around 3,200 ng of total RNA. For each sample, cDNA synthesis with SMARTScribe reverse transcriptase was split into eight separate reactions. Unique molecular identifiers containing a 6-nucleotide sample barcode were introduced through template switching during cDNA synthesis. Two nested PCRs of about 17 and 10 cycles amplified the TCRalpha and TCRbeta cDNA, and bead purification followed each PCR. Before amplification, cDNA was treated with uracil DNA-glycosylase and purified using the QIAquick PCR purification kit. The second PCR added Illumina TruSeq-compatible adapters along with sample-specific barcodes. Library quality and concentration were assessed using TapeStation and Qubit, and approximately 5 ng of each library was pooled. Pooled libraries were sequenced on an Illumina HiSeq2500 single-index Rapid Run with 2 x 100 bp reads and custom sequencing primers. In the paper's pipeline: MiGEC version 1.2.6 was used for UMI-based consensus assembly, which corrected PCR and sequencing errors. MiXCR version 2.1.1 was used to carry out V(D)J alignment, clonotype assembly and CDR3 extraction. To normalise gene usage, clonotype sharing and MAIT/NKT TCR abundance, the top 1000, 10 000 and 20 000 clonotypes in each sample were analysed. After downsampling to 27 000 UMIs, diversity was calculated as the inverse Simpson index using the vegan R package. Statistical testing used paired Mann-Whitney U tests on the discordant twin pairs and applied Benjamini-Hochberg correction for multiple testing. Each entry corresponds to one CDR3 protein sequence from reads that TCRdb reprocessed, and DNA is not given. TCRdb, not the original authors, processed these V and J calls. The sample table holds fewer than 550,000 distinct CDR3 sequences. The leading ten clones occupy 2% to 3% of the sample.

The cysteine opens and the phenylalanine closes a CDR3 of 18 amino acids. No DNA was logged. The germline V gene gives CDR1 as MNHEY and CDR2 as SVGAGI. From each donor, a roughly 2.6 ml peripheral blood sample was collected into PAXgene tubes and stored at -80 degrees C. Without any T cell sorting, total RNA was extracted from whole blood using the PAXgene blood miRNA kit on an automated QIAcube. Peripheral blood from monozygotic twin pairs, either concordant or discordant for inflammatory bowel disease, underwent deep TCRalpha and TCRbeta repertoire profiling that used unique molecular barcoding. For every twin pair, smoking habits were documented, and each individual was categorised as a current, former or never smoker.

Sequencing was done on a sample of blood. The clonotype originates from a human donor with ulcerative colitis or Crohn's disease, or a healthy co-twin of an affected twin (not recorded which). The chain links TRBV6-5 with TRBJ1-6; the TRBD1 assignment by TCRdb is unverifiable without DNA. The CDR3 loop reads CASSYSLGTGVNNSPLHF.